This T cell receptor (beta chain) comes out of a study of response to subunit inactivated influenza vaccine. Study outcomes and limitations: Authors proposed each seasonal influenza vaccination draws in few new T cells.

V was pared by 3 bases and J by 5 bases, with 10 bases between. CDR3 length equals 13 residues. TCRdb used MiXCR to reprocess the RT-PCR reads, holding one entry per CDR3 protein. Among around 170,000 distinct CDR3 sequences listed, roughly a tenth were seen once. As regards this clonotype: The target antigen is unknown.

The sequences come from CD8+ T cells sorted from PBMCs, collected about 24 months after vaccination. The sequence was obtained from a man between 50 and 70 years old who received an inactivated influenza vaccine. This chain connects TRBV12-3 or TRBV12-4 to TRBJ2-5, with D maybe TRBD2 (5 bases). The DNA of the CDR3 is TGTGCCAGCAGTTTTGGAGGTCGTGAGACCCAGTACTTC. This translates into CASSFGGRETQYF.